Listed below are T cell receptor beta chains from one sample, sequenced in a study of Graves' ophthalmopathy and Graves' hyperthyroidism. TCRdb passed the multiplex PCR reads through MiXCR, listing each CDR3 protein once. The repertoire holds nearly 400,000 distinct CDR3 sequences, with around 17% as singletons. Sample: peripheral blood. These receptor sequences come from a woman younger than 35 with Graves' ophthalmopathy. Each CDR3 is given with its conserved first and last residue. The order of the fields is CDR3 protein, CDR3 DNA, V gene, J gene, D gene, clone size. The D gene is left open where the match is weak. Size is stated for part of the rows, as once, few or many counts, or as a class when the clone is expanded.

CASSLPWGGGQPQHF	TGTGCCAGTAGTCTTCCTTGGGGGGGCGGTCAGCCCCAGCATTTT	TRBV19	TRBJ1-5	NA	many
CSVEDRGGTSTGELFF	TGCAGCGTTGAAGATCGAGGGGGAACTAGCACCGGGGAGCTGTTTTTT	TRBV29-1	TRBJ2-2	NA	NA
CASSQRTGTYEQYF	TGTGCCAGTAGTCAACGGACCGGTACCTACGAGCAGTACTTC	TRBV19	TRBJ2-7	NA	many
CASRYGTFSNYGYTF	TGTGCCAGCAGATACGGGACATTCTCTAACTATGGCTACACCTTC	TRBV6-5	TRBJ1-2	NA	NA
CASSIGPNPQETQYF	TGTGCCAGTAGTATAGGGCCAAATCCGCAAGAGACCCAGTACTTC	TRBV19	TRBJ2-5	NA	many
CASSEGLAGETQYF	TGTGCCAGCAGTGAAGGACTAGCGGGAGAGACCCAGTACTTC	TRBV2	TRBJ2-5	TRBD2	many
CSAKREVGANTGELFF	TGCAGTGCCAAGAGGGAGGTGGGGGCGAACACCGGGGAGCTGTTTTTT	TRBV20-1	TRBJ2-2	NA	many
CASTLLRDRVSQETQYF	TGTGCCAGCACTCTACTCCGGGACAGGGTTAGCCAAGAGACCCAGTACTTC	TRBV28	TRBJ2-5	TRBD1	many
CAISDGQGYGYTF	TGTGCCATCAGTGATGGACAGGGCTATGGCTACACCTTC	TRBV10-3	TRBJ1-2	TRBD1	NA
CASSQGPRGDRLFF	TGTGCCAGCAGCCAGGGGCCTCGGGGGGATAGGCTGTTTTTT	TRBV7-2	TRBJ2-2	NA	many
CSVEESLAGPYEQYF	TGCAGCGTTGAAGAATCCCTAGCGGGACCCTACGAGCAGTACTTC	TRBV29-1	TRBJ2-7	TRBD2	few
CASSSRSGTGGYEQYF	TGTGCCAGCAGCTCGAGATCCGGGACAGGGGGCTACGAGCAGTACTTC	TRBV7-3	TRBJ2-7	TRBD1	many
CASATRGGGRREQYF	TGTGCCAGCGCTACAAGAGGGGGAGGGAGGCGCGAGCAGTACTTC	TRBV28	TRBJ2-7	NA	many
CSGVAGGPAYEQYF	TGCAGTGGTGTAGCGGGAGGGCCCGCCTACGAGCAGTACTTC	TRBV20-1	TRBJ2-7	TRBD2	many
CASSSRDRVTEAFF	TGTGCCAGCAGTAGCCGGGACAGGGTTACTGAAGCTTTCTTT	TRBV6-2/TRBV6-3	TRBJ1-1	TRBD1	many
CRKMGLASSSQETQYF	TGCAGAAAGATGGGACTAGCGTCTTCTAGCCAAGAGACCCAGTACTTC	TRBV20-1	TRBJ2-5	TRBD2	many
CASKKQGPPTYEQYF	TGTGCCAGCAAAAAACAGGGGCCGCCGACCTACGAGCAGTACTTC	TRBV28	TRBJ2-7	TRBD1	many
CASSPGLRGYGYTF	TGTGCCAGCTCCCCCGGGTTGAGGGGCTATGGCTACACCTTC	TRBV12-3/TRBV12-4	TRBJ1-2	NA	NA
CASRRQGAGNSPLHF	TGTGCCAGCAGAAGACAGGGGGCAGGAAATTCACCCCTCCACTTT	TRBV6-1	TRBJ1-6	TRBD1	NA
CASSSRISYEQYF	TGCGCCAGCAGCTCGAGAATCTCCTACGAGCAGTACTTC	TRBV5-1	TRBJ2-7	NA	many
CASSDREGETQYF	TGTGCCAGCAGTGACAGGGAGGGTGAGACCCAGTACTTC	TRBV6-4	TRBJ2-5	TRBD2	NA
CASSSAEGSNQPQHF	TGTGCCAGCAGCTCGGCTGAGGGTAGCAATCAGCCCCAGCATTTT	TRBV7-9	TRBJ1-5	NA	many